This T cell receptor (beta chain) is drawn from a study of T cell responses to AZD1222 COVID-19 vaccine. Study-level information: Samples with a second dose at about 4 or about 12 weeks were pooled together.

Assay used: immunoSEQ multiplex PCR; TCRdb lists only in-frame clones, some missing. The sample yields tens of thousands of clones, about nine tenths seen once. V was clipped by 1 base and J by 2 bases, with 10 bases between them. The CDR3 spans 15 residues. Germline assignment: CDR1 LGHDT and CDR2 YNNKEL (reference sequence). General observations from the study: An increase in Spike-specific TCR breadth and depth was observed after two AZD1222 doses. Donors, mostly white British, included more females; clonal diversity was possibly underestimated. Researchers took repertoire samples only after the peak T cell response had come.

Points on this clone: Its antigen is not identified.

The sequencing here drew on peripheral blood, taken on day 0 of AZD1222 vaccination. The clonotype was recovered from an adult in good health. The chain has TRBV3-1 (or the pseudogene TRBV3-2) and TRBJ2-3; D remains unclear. The CDR3 sequence: CASSQGGFPTDTQYF. For the CDR3, the DNA is TGTGCCAGCAGCCAAGGAGGTTTCCCCACAGATACGCAGTATTTT.